The T cell receptor (beta chain) described here comes from a study of T-cell memory formation after mild COVID-19. Study background: Clusters were largely donor specific.

The CDR3 loop spans 16 amino acids. With V trimmed by 4 bases and J by 4 bases, 10 bases remained unmatched. Germline-derived CDR1 and CDR2 are SGHRS and YFSETQ. Study-level results: Whether day 37 second-wave clones are SARS-CoV-2-specific was not confirmed. Contracting clones, day 15 to 85, had balanced CD4/CD8, and later expanders favored CD4+.

TCRdb reprocessed the 5' RACE reads with MiXCR, giving one entry per CDR3 protein. The sample comprises some 150,000 distinct CDR3 sequences, approximately 21% of which are singletons, and approximately 2% rests with the top ten. Only a few counts were recorded for this clonotype. Its specificity is unknown. The TCR sequence derives from an adult woman who had mild COVID-19 (a few samples of this study predate the infection). Cell type and time point are not known. V and J are TRBV5-1 and TRBJ1-4; 7 positions match TRBD1. The specimen sequenced was PBMCs or a T cell subset sorted from them (not recorded which). The DNA of the CDR3 is TGCGCCAGCAGCCTGGCAAGGGGGCCTAGTAATGAAAAACTGTTTTTT. Its protein is CASSLARGPSNEKLFF.